A single sample gave rise to the 17 T cell receptor beta chains below, sequenced in a study of blood T cell repertoires in COVID-19. This table comes from immunoSEQ multiplex PCR, and its TCRdb copy is limited to in-frame clones, with some not included. The sample holds about 140,000 clones, more than 65% seen once. Sequenced: peripheral blood. All receptors derive from a woman in her sixties with acute or convalescent COVID-19.

The V call is TRBV13, the J call TRBJ2-2, with D tentatively TRBD2 (5 bases). CDR3 length: 15 residues. V dropped 5 bases and J dropped 0 bases, with 10 bases sitting between them. Germline assignment: CDR1 PRHDT and CDR2 FYEKMQ (reference sequence). As DNA, the CDR3 is TGTGCCAGCAGCATAAGGACTGCGAACACCGGGGAGCTGTTTTTT. Protein sequence: CASSIRTANTGELFF.

The chain couples TRBV29-1 to TRBJ1-5; D not resolved. The germline V and J ends were trimmed by 6 bases and 0 bases, with 9 bases remaining between them. This CDR3 has 13 amino acids. CDR1 is SQVTM and CDR2 is ANQGSEA in the germline V gene. CDR3 nucleotide sequence: TGCAGCGTGAGGGATTATAGCAATCAGCCCCAGCATTTT. The encoded protein is CSVRDYSNQPQHF.

The chain carries TRBV6-5 and TRBJ1-2; TRBD1 aligns across 7 bases. The CDR3 sequence is 15 residues long. After removal of 2 bases from V and 1 base from J, the junction contained 4 bases not matched to a gene. CDR1 and CDR2 (germline): MNHEY, SVGAGI. CDR3: CASSYRQGRNYGYTF. CDR3 sequence (DNA): TGTGCCAGCAGTTACCGACAGGGACGTAACTATGGCTACACCTTC.

The chain carries TRBV5-1 and TRBJ2-2; no reliable D call. The CDR3 has 16 residues. V gave up 4 bases and J gave up 2 bases, with 15 bases separating them. Per germline, CDR1 SGHRS and CDR2 YFSETQ. CDR3 sequence reads: CASSPLFGDNTGELFF. In nucleotides, the CDR3 is TGCGCCAGCAGCCCGCTTTTCGGAGACAACACCGGGGAGCTGTTTTTT.

The V gene is TRBV27, the J gene TRBJ2-1; possibly TRBD1 for D (6 bases). The CDR3 is made up of 15 amino acids. V lost 2 bases and J lost 2, with 10 bases in between. The germline gives CDR1 MNHEY, CDR2 SMNVEV (reference sequence). CDR3 sequence reads: CASSLQGWAYNEQFF. DNA of the CDR3: TGTGCCAGCAGTTTACAGGGGTGGGCCTACAATGAGCAGTTCTTC.

The CDR3 coding sequence is TGCGCCAGCAGCTTGCTGGACGGGAGCTCCTACGAGCAGTACTTC. Translation gives CASSLLDGSSYEQYF. The V gene is TRBV5-1, the J gene TRBJ2-7; D perhaps matches TRBD2 (6 bases). This CDR3 contains 15 residues. The V and J ends lost 1 base and 0 bases respectively, with 11 bases between them. CDR1 and CDR2 (germline): SGHRS, YFSETQ.

This clone was observed once. The chain is built from TRBV27 and TRBJ1-6; 7 bases line up with TRBD1. V lost 2 bases, J lost 8 bases, and 9 bases stayed unmatched. There are 16 residues in the CDR3. Germline V CDR1 and CDR2: MNHEY, SMNVEV (reference sequence). The CDR3 reads CASSLSLNRGDSPLHF. CDR3 sequence (DNA): TGTGCCAGCAGTTTAAGTCTGAACAGGGGAGATTCACCCCTCCACTTT.

This chain connects TRBV6-5 to TRBJ2-7, with TRBD1 matching 10 bases. This CDR3 comprises 15 residues. Germline assignment: CDR1 MNHEY and CDR2 SVGAGI. The J segment lost 2 bases and the V segment lost 5 bases, leaving 6 bases of the junction unmatched. The CDR3 protein is CASSLDRGETYEQYF. For the CDR3, the DNA is TGTGCCAGCAGTCTGGACAGGGGGGAAACCTACGAGCAGTACTTC.

This chain joins TRBV5-1 and TRBJ1-1; the D is unclear. The CDR3 consists of 13 residues. CDR1 and CDR2 from the germline V gene are SGHRS and YFSETQ. Trimming shortened V by 6 bases and J by 4 bases, and 13 bases separated the two germline ends. The CDR3 nucleotides are TGCGCCAGCATGGACTTGGTCGGCACTGAAGCTTTCTTT. Translating gives CASMDLVGTEAFF.

The gene calls are TRBV5-4 and TRBJ2-5, with 9 nucleotides matching TRBD2. CDR3 length equals 18 residues. V shed 0 bases and J 2 bases; nucleotides not matched to a gene: 11. Germline lookup yields CDR1 SGHNT and CDR2 YYREEE (reference sequence). The CDR3 bases are TGTGCCAGCAGCTTGGCCGGGAGGAGAGCGGGAGGTCAAGAGACCCAGTACTTC. Protein: CASSLAGRRAGGQETQYF.

The sample holds one count of this clone. The chain employs TRBV14 and TRBJ2-7, with TRBD1 identical over 7 bases. The junction had 5 bases not matched to a gene; V was cut back by 2 bases and J by 4 bases. The CDR3 covers 14 residues. Per the germline V gene, CDR1 is SGHDN and CDR2 is FVKESK. The CDR3 nucleotides read TGTGCCAGCAGCCAACCGGACAGGTGGTACGAGCAGTACTTC. This encodes CASSQPDRWYEQYF.

This clone came up once. This chain connects TRBV28 to TRBJ2-2; 7 bases are a match to TRBD1. The J segment lost 6 bases and the V segment lost 6 bases, leaving 7 bases of the junction unmatched. Germline CDR1 and CDR2: MDHEN and SYDVKM. The CDR3 covers 14 residues. CDR3 bases: TGTGCCAGCAGCATCAGGGGGTATGCCGGGGAGCTGTTTTTT. The encoded protein is CASSIRGYAGELFF.

In its sample, this clone was seen a few times. V usage is TRBV3-1 (or the pseudogene TRBV3-2) and J usage is TRBJ2-1, with 13 bases aligning to TRBD2. Germline CDR1 and CDR2: LGHDT and YNNKEL (reference sequence). Losses at the gene ends were 4 bases for V and 9 bases for J; bases not matched to a gene: 9. The CDR3 loop spans 16 amino acids. CDR3 loop: CASSRSGLAGRGEQFF. The CDR3 bases are TGTGCCAGCAGCCGATCGGGACTAGCGGGGAGGGGTGAGCAGTTCTTC.

The genes are TRBV11-2 and TRBJ2-1, with a tentative D call TRBD1 (5 bases). Germline assignment: CDR1 SGHAT and CDR2 FQNNGV. This CDR3 comprises 16 residues. The germline V and J ends were trimmed by 5 bases and 0 bases, with 14 bases remaining between them. This chain's CDR3 is CASSPRARNSYNEQFF. In DNA, the CDR3 is TGTGCCAGCAGCCCCAGGGCGCGCAACTCCTACAATGAGCAGTTCTTC.

The chain links TRBV19 to TRBJ2-5; a weak D match, TRBD2 (5 bases). V lost 9 bases and J lost 5, with 16 bases in between. CDR1 is LNHDA, CDR2 SQIVND, per germline (reference sequence). The CDR3 totals 13 residues. CDR3 nucleotide sequence: TGTGCCAGCGTAACCCCGGGGTCGGAGACCCAGTACTTC. Residues: CASVTPGSETQYF.

This chain joins TRBV14 and TRBJ2-3, with 10 bases matching TRBD2. This CDR3 comprises 16 residues. Germline CDR1 and CDR2: SGHDN and FVKESK. V dropped 2 bases and J dropped 1; count of bases not matched to a gene: 3. CDR3 amino acids: CASSQLAGGRTDTQYF. CDR3 DNA sequence: TGTGCCAGCAGCCAATTAGCGGGAGGCCGCACAGATACGCAGTATTTT.

The rearrangement uses TRBV30 and TRBJ2-1; TRBD2 agrees at 8 bases. CDR1 and CDR2 (germline): GTSNPN, SVGIG (reference sequence). The CDR3 covers 15 residues. Germline trimming cut 2 bases from V and 6 bases from J; bases unmatched to any gene: 9. The CDR3 DNA sequence: TGTGCCTGGAGTCGGGGGGGGGCTAGCGGCAATGAGCAGTTCTTC. It codes for CAWSRGGASGNEQFF. Drawing the rest from reference TRBV30 and TRBJ2-1, the complete variable domain is SQTIHQWPATLVQPVGSPLSLECTVEGTSNPNLYWYRQAAGRGLQLLFYSVGIGQISSEVPQNLSASRPQDRQFILSSKKLLLSDSGFYLCAWSRGGASGNEQFFGPGTRLTVL.